The 14 T cell receptor beta chains below come from one sample, sequenced in a study of blood T cell repertoires in COVID-19. TCRdb keeps only in-frame clones here, not all; method: immunoSEQ multiplex PCR. This table holds approximately 68,000 clones, 70% to 90% found once. Sequenced input: peripheral blood. These receptors were obtained from a man aged 65-85 years with active or convalescent COVID-19.

This clone was detected once. The chain links TRBV19 to TRBJ2-2; TRBD1 agrees at 9 bases. Germline CDR1 LNHDA, CDR2 SQIVND (reference sequence). V was pared by 3 bases and J by 4 bases, with 9 bases of the junction left unmatched. CDR3 length equals 17 residues. This CDR3 is CASSIPRDRATTGELFF. CDR3 DNA sequence: TGTGCCAGTAGTATCCCCCGGGACAGGGCAACCACCGGGGAGCTGTTTTTT.

This clone appeared once. This rearrangement joins TRBV5-1 to TRBJ2-5; TRBD1 agrees at 9 bases. CDR1 SGHRS and CDR2 YFSETQ come from the germline V gene. V shed 4 bases and J 5 bases; nucleotides not matched to a gene: 6. The CDR3 is made up of 14 amino acids. Here the CDR3 DNA reads TGCGCCAGCAGCATCCGGACAGGGGCGGAGACCCAGTACTTC. Encoded protein: CASSIRTGAETQYF.

The V and J genes are TRBV7-3 and TRBJ2-1; 8 bases match TRBD2. The CDR3 has 13 residues. The V segment lost 6 bases and the J segment 6 bases; nucleotides outside the gene matches: 4. Germline CDR1 and CDR2: SGHTA and FQGTGA. CDR3 sequence: CASSSSGSNEQFF. The CDR3 nucleotides are TGTGCCAGCAGTTCCAGCGGGAGCAATGAGCAGTTCTTC.

The chain employs TRBV7-8 and TRBJ2-2; unclear D gene. Germline-derived CDR1 and CDR2 are SGHVS and FQNEAQ. The CDR3 totals 17 residues. The V end was cut by 5 bases, the J end by 0 bases, with 16 bases between. CDR3 sequence: CASSRQTAGSNTGELFF. As DNA, the CDR3 is TGTGCCAGCAGCAGACAAACGGCAGGATCGAACACCGGGGAGCTGTTTTTT.

This clone was picked up a small number of times. The chain combines TRBV19 with TRBJ1-6; the match to TRBD1 covers 7 bases. Germline values: CDR1 LNHDA, CDR2 SQIVND (reference sequence). V lost 6 bases to trimming and J lost 10 bases; unmatched junction nucleotides: 9. This CDR3 contains 14 residues. In DNA, the CDR3 is TGTGCCAGTAGACCTAGACAGGGCTGGTCACCCCTCCACTTT. Translated: CASRPRQGWSPLHF. The whole variable domain, remainder taken from reference TRBV19 and TRBJ1-6, is DGGITQSPKYLFRKEGQNVTLSCEQNLNHDAMYWYRQDPGQGLRLIYYSQIVNDFQKGDIAEGYSVSREKKESFPLTVTSAQKNPTAFYLCASRPRQGWSPLHFGNGTRLTVT.

The chain couples TRBV29-1 to TRBJ2-7; D gene ambiguous. From germline, CDR1 is SQVTM and CDR2 ANQGSEA. This CDR3 spans 12 amino acids. V lost 7 bases, J lost 2 bases, and 12 bases lay in between. CDR3 region: CSGGSGTYEQYF. CDR3 DNA sequence: TGCAGCGGGGGTTCGGGTACCTACGAGCAGTACTTC.

This chain links TRBV18 with TRBJ2-1; D is unresolved. This CDR3 region has 15 residues. Trimming left V 3 bases short and J 7 bases short, with 16 bases between. From germline, CDR1 is KGHSH and CDR2 LQKENI. CDR3 sequence: CASSPSRHERNEQFF. The CDR3 nucleotides read TGTGCCAGCTCACCTTCCCGACACGAGAGAAATGAGCAGTTCTTC.

The chain links TRBV18 to TRBJ2-4; D is possibly TRBD1 (6 bases). CDR1 and CDR2 (germline): KGHSH, LQKENI. The V and J ends lost 6 bases and 3 bases respectively, with 12 bases between them. The CDR3 sequence is 14 residues long. CDR3 in amino acids: CASSLGQSKNIQYF. CDR3 DNA sequence: TGTGCCAGCTCCCTGGGACAAAGCAAAAACATTCAGTACTTC.

This chain joins TRBV19 and TRBJ2-2, with D possibly TRBD1 on 6 matching bases. Germline V gene sequence: CDR1 LNHDA, CDR2 SQIVND (reference sequence). Trimming removed 3 bases from V and 1 base from J, with 9 bases in between. The CDR3 is 15 residues long. Written as DNA, the CDR3 is TGTGCCAGTAGTATTTCGACAGGGAACACCGGGGAGCTGTTTTTT. This encodes CASSISTGNTGELFF.

The genes are TRBV4-1 and TRBJ2-1, with 15 bases fitting TRBD2. Trimming at V came to 1 base and at J to 13 bases, leaving 8 bases not matched to a gene. Germline assignment: CDR1 MGHRA and CDR2 YSYEKL. CDR3 length: 16 residues. CDR3 amino acids: CASSQGTSGRALIQFF. Here the CDR3 DNA reads TGCGCCAGCAGCCAAGGGACTAGCGGGAGGGCTTTGATACAGTTCTTC.

This clone was detected only once. The chain combines TRBV4-2 with TRBJ2-1; TRBD2 agrees at 14 bases. This CDR3 spans 15 amino acids. J lost 6 bases, V lost 3 bases, and 1 base had no gene match. Germline values: CDR1 LGHNA, CDR2 YNFKEQ. CDR3 DNA: TGTGCCAGCAGCCACGGACTAGCGGGGGGCAATGAGCAGTTCTTC. Encoded protein: CASSHGLAGGNEQFF.

J is TRBJ2-1 and V is TRBV5-1; 8 nucleotides agree with TRBD2. Trimming at V came to 2 bases and at J to 6 bases, leaving 13 bases not matched to a gene. The CDR3 has 17 amino acids. Germline V gene sequence: CDR1 SGHRS, CDR2 YFSETQ. The CDR3 region is CASSFQGGTRNLNEQFF. CDR3 bases: TGCGCCAGCAGCTTTCAAGGGGGGACTAGGAACCTCAATGAGCAGTTCTTC.

The V gene is TRBV2, the J gene TRBJ2-2, with unresolved D. CDR1 is SNHLY and CDR2 is FYNNEI in the germline V gene. The CDR3 has 15 amino acids. V lost 5 bases and J 6 bases, leaving 16 bases between the germline ends. The CDR3 reads CASSTISELSGELFF. As DNA, the CDR3 is TGTGCCAGCAGTACGATTAGTGAGTTGTCCGGGGAGCTGTTTTTT.

The gene calls are TRBV5-6 and TRBJ1-2; D is uncertain. Germline-derived CDR1 and CDR2 are SGHDT and YYEEEE. V was shortened by 3 bases and J by 8 bases, with 14 bases between the two germline ends. The CDR3 spans 13 residues. CDR3 residues: CASSSGAMKGYTF. CDR3 DNA: TGTGCCAGCAGCTCGGGAGCGATGAAAGGCTACACCTTC.